This T cell receptor (beta chain) was sequenced during a study of low-dose radiotherapy and immunotherapy resistance in tumors. CDR3 length: 15 residues. In germline, CDR1 is MNHEY, CDR2 SMNVEV (reference sequence). V was shortened by 6 bases and J by 8 bases, with 20 bases between the two germline ends. TRAV- and TRBV-specific primers, spanning alpha and beta chains, primed first-strand cDNA. TCR amplification used 15 to 20 PCR cycles, a constant-region primer and a V-primer adapter. TCRdb ran MiXCR on the reads and lists one entry per CDR3 protein. The table has around 99,000 distinct CDR3 sequences, under 9.5% seen once. This clonotype appeared many times. Time point indicated: before trial treatment.

The source was PBMCs, collected before treatment. The V call is TRBV27, the J call TRBJ2-1; D is possibly TRBD2 (5 bases). The receptor's source is a male donor with prostate cancer. For the CDR3, the DNA is TGTGCCAGCAGCTGGACTCATCCCCAACGGGATGAGCAGTTCTTC. The encoded protein is CASSWTHPQRDEQFF.